This T cell receptor (beta chain) was sequenced for a study of T cell changes during pregnancy in multiple sclerosis. The V gene's germline CDR1 is LGHNA and CDR2 YSLEER. The CDR3 runs to 17 residues. Trimming took 2 bases from V and 5 from J; bases not matched to a gene: 10. Profiling relied on immunoSEQ multiplex PCR, and the TCRdb table lists in-frame clones only, not all of them. In the table there are tens of thousands of clones, under 95% of which are singletons. This TCR was recovered from a female donor with multiple sclerosis, enrolled in a pregnancy study. V is TRBV4-3 and J is TRBJ2-2, with TRBD2 matching 8 bases. This specimen was CD4+ T cells from peripheral blood mononuclear cells, taken in the third trimester of pregnancy. CDR3 loop: CASSQSLAGPTTGELFF. For the CDR3, the DNA is TGCGCCAGCAGCCAATCCCTAGCGGGCCCAACGACCGGGGAGCTGTTTTTT.